Listed below are T cell receptor beta chains from one sample, sequenced in a study of shared clonotypes between healthy human individuals. The method was immunoSEQ multiplex PCR; TCRdb's version includes in-frame clones alone and lacks a portion of them. The data show 1.5 million to 2.5 million clones, with about 95% seen just once and 1.2% held by the top ten. The sequencing input was naive CD8+ T cells sorted from blood. All receptors derive from a man between 18 and 35 years old in good health. The conserved cysteine and the conserved F or W are not part of the CDR3 here. D genes are given only for firm matches. Size tells how often a clone was seen (once, few, many) or the class of an expanded clone, and some rows leave it out.

.	15	TRBD2	TRBV7-9	ASSSQTSVSGANVLT
.	12	TRBD2	TRBV27	ASRGLAGLGEQY
.	16	TRBD2	TRBV4-1	ASSQDELAGPGANVLT
.	12	.	TRBV9	ASSVAAGVSEQF
.	14	.	TRBV25-1	ASSEYGTVEPYEQY
.	15	TRBD2	TRBV7-9	ASSSIAGGPTEETQY
few	12	.	TRBV28	ASSLRQADQPQH
.	14	TRBD1	TRBV5-5	ASSSQPGQSSYEQY
.	13	.	TRBV9	ASSVRDGGYWPLH
.	13	.	TRBV28	ASRTLPGVSSEQY
.	16	TRBD2	TRBV7-2	ASSQYPGGDQNTGELF
.	12	.	TRBV11-2	ASSLDPVSYEQY
.	12	.	TRBV12-5	ASGLGGGTYEQY
.	11	.	TRBV7-9	ASSPGAFYEQY
.	12	TRBD1	TRBV30	AWSPTGVTDTQY
.	13	TRBD1	TRBV9	ASSGYRGQDYGYT
.	14	.	TRBV7-8	ASRLTAGANLYEQY
.	13	TRBD2	TRBV5-1	ASSFGLAGTYEQY
.	11	TRBD2	TRBV6-1	ASLAGAPYEQY
.	10	.	TRBV5-4	ASSLYGDTQY
.	15	.	TRBV6-1	ASSEATGWGLYNEQF
.	12	.	TRBV15	ATSRVGSTDTQY
.	13	.	TRBV5-5	ASSSLQQFSYEQY
once	13	TRBD1	TRBV5-1	ASSLRDSGSYEQY
.	14	TRBD1	TRBV4-3	ASSKQRTGVNTEAF